Shown below are 12 T cell receptor beta chains from a single sample sequenced in a study of T cells in Graves' hyperthyroidism and ophthalmopathy. RNA transcripts yielded amplified TCR beta CDR3 regions. First-round RT-PCR targeting the TCR CDR3 was performed with the HTBI primer set. From the multiplex PCR reads, TCRdb called clonotypes with MiXCR, one entry per CDR3 protein. The sample comprises hundreds of thousands of distinct CDR3 sequences, around a quarter of which are singletons, and about 10% rests with the top ten. Material for sequencing was blood. Receptors were obtained from a woman aged 25 to 39 with Graves' ophthalmopathy.

This clonotype was found many times. The chain joins TRBV11-2 to TRBJ1-1; 8 bases map to TRBD1. Germline CDR1 and CDR2: SGHAT and FQNNGV. This CDR3 has 16 amino acids. The V and J ends lost 5 bases and 1 base, in that order; junction bases with no gene match: 9. The CDR3 nucleotides read TGTGCCAGCAGCGCAGGGGCAGGGGGCACGAACACTGAAGCTTTCTTT. It is translated as CASSAGAGGTNTEAFF.

This clonotype was detected ten times or more. This sequence joins TRBV20-1 and TRBJ1-5; D unclear. The ends were cut back, 4 bases at V and 2 bases at J, with 15 bases in the middle. This CDR3 contains 15 residues. CDR1 is DFQATT and CDR2 is SNEGSKA in the germline V gene (reference sequence). In DNA form, the CDR3 reads TGCAGTGCTACATCGATTCAAGCCGGCAATCAGCCCCAGCATTTT. The encoded protein is CSATSIQAGNQPQHF.

The chain combines TRBV6-5 with TRBJ1-2, with no clear D. In germline, CDR1 is MNHEY, CDR2 SVGAGI. CDR3 length: 15 amino acids. Trimming removed 4 bases from V and 4 bases from J, with 16 bases in between. The CDR3 DNA is TGTGCCAGCAGTTTCACTCCCGAAGGTGGCTATGGCTACACCTTC. Translated, it gives CASSFTPEGGYGYTF.

J is TRBJ1-1 and V is TRBV6-1; no clear D. Germline lookup yields CDR1 MNHNS and CDR2 SASEGT. This CDR3 is 14 amino acids long. V was pared by 4 bases and J by 0 bases, with 9 bases between. The DNA of the CDR3 is TGTGCCAGCAGTGTTGGGGTATTGAACACTGAAGCTTTCTTT. Its translation is CASSVGVLNTEAFF.

This clonotype was seen many times. This chain uses TRBV12-3 or TRBV12-4 with TRBJ1-6, with D perhaps matching TRBD1 (6 bases). This CDR3 spans 15 amino acids. V dropped 6 bases and J dropped 6 bases, with 15 bases sitting between them. CDR3 DNA: TGTGCCAGCAGCTCCCACAGGGAGTTTAATTCACCCCTCCACTTT. As protein: CASSSHREFNSPLHF.

The chain joins TRBV3-1 to TRBJ1-6; TRBD1 matches at 7 bases. Germline V gene lookup returns CDR1 LGHDT and CDR2 YNNKEL (reference sequence). CDR3 length: 14 amino acids. V lost 4 bases to trimming and J lost 10 bases; unmatched junction nucleotides: 7. DNA for the CDR3: TGTGCCAGCAGCCTTCAGACAGGGCCGTCACCCCTCCACTTT. Translated: CASSLQTGPSPLHF. The complete variable domain, with remaining parts taken from reference TRBV3-1 and TRBJ1-6, reads DTAVSQTPKYLVTQMGNDKSIKCEQNLGHDTMYWYKQDSKKFLKIMFSYNNKELIINETVPNRFSPKSPDKAHLNLHINSLELGDSAVYFCASSLQTGPSPLHFGNGTRLTVT.

V and J are TRBV19 and TRBJ1-1, with D perhaps TRBD1 (5 bases). The germline V and J ends were trimmed by 7 bases and 5 bases, with 17 bases remaining between them. The CDR3 sequence is 14 residues long. The V gene's germline CDR1 is LNHDA and CDR2 SQIVND (reference sequence). CDR3 DNA: TGTGCCAGTACGCGGGGGGGGTCATTGACTGAAGCTTTCTTT. This codes for CASTRGGSLTEAFF.

This clonotype was counted a few times. The chain links TRBV27 to TRBJ1-1, with 12 positions matching TRBD1. Germline CDR1 is MNHEY and CDR2 is SMNVEV (reference sequence). V shed 4 bases, J shed 2 bases, and the junction held 14 bases outside the gene matches. This CDR3 is built from 19 residues. The DNA of the CDR3 is TGTGCCAGCAGTTCCCAGGGGGACAGGGGGCGGCGGAGTAACACTGAAGCTTTCTTT. Translation gives CASSSQGDRGRRSNTEAFF.

This clonotype was seen a handful of times. This chain uses TRBV2 with TRBJ1-2, with 9 bases aligning to TRBD1. This CDR3 has 15 residues. With 6 bases clipped from V and 4 bases from J, the junction kept 9 bases outside the gene matches. Germline assignment: CDR1 SNHLY and CDR2 FYNNEI. CDR3: CASRTTGGEGYGYTF. CDR3 in DNA: TGTGCCAGCAGGACCACAGGGGGCGAAGGCTATGGCTACACCTTC.

This clonotype was counted ten times or more. This chain joins TRBV19 and TRBJ1-1; the D is unclear. The V gene lost 3 bases and the J gene lost 4 bases, with 6 bases spanning the gap. Germline loops: CDR1 LNHDA, CDR2 SQIVND (reference sequence). The CDR3 runs to 12 residues. CDR3 protein: CASSIAATEAFF. The CDR3 region has the DNA TGTGCCAGTAGTATCGCGGCCACTGAAGCTTTCTTT.

This clonotype was recorded a few times. The CDR3: CASRRGRPNTGELFF. The DNA of the CDR3 is TGTGCCAGTCGGCGGGGACGACCGAACACCGGGGAGCTGTTTTTT. J is TRBJ2-2 and V is TRBV19; TRBD2 is a possible D gene (6 bases). CDR1 LNHDA and CDR2 SQIVND come from the germline V gene (reference sequence). The V and J ends lost 8 bases and 0 bases respectively, with 13 bases between them. The CDR3 totals 15 residues.

This clonotype was counted many times. The CDR3 DNA follows: TGTGCCAGCAGTGATTGGGGTGGAATGAACACTGAAGCTTTCTTT. It encodes CASSDWGGMNTEAFF. This sequence joins TRBV6-1 and TRBJ1-1; D gene ambiguous. Looked up from germline, CDR1 is MNHNS and CDR2 is SASEGT. Between the trimmed V and J ends, which lost 3 bases and 0 bases, there was a span of 11 bases. CDR3 length: 15 residues.